The rows below give T cell receptor beta chains drawn from one sample of a study of cytomegalovirus exposure and HLA in healthy donors. TCRdb's copy holds only in-frame clones and misses some; the assay was immunoSEQ multiplex PCR. Here the sample spans roughly 59,000 clones, 80% to 95% being singletons. The material sequenced was PBMCs. The receptors originated from a man aged 18 to 29 in good health and CMV-seropositive. CDR3s include the opening cysteine and the closing phenylalanine or tryptophan. D genes are given only for firm matches. Some rows mark clone size as missing; the rest say once, few, many or name a class of expanded clone.

d_gene: TRBD1
abundance: NA
v_gene: TRBV7-9
j_gene: TRBJ2-3
CDR3aa: CASSSFLGQGAQDTQYF
CDR3nt: TGTGCCAGCAGCTCATTTCTGGGACAGGGGGCGCAAGATACGCAGTATTTT

d_gene: TRBD2
abundance: NA
v_gene: TRBV13
j_gene: TRBJ2-1
CDR3aa: CASSFSGRADLTYNEQFF
CDR3nt: TGTGCCAGCAGCTTTAGCGGGAGGGCCGACTTAACTTACAATGAGCAGTTCTTC

d_gene: TRBD2
abundance: NA
v_gene: TRBV7-2
j_gene: TRBJ2-1
CDR3aa: CASSRKTGLAAYNEQFF
CDR3nt: TGTGCCAGCAGTCGGAAAACGGGACTAGCGGCCTACAATGAGCAGTTCTTC

d_gene: TRBD1
abundance: NA
v_gene: TRBV19
j_gene: TRBJ1-1
CDR3aa: CASGQGGGNTEAFF
CDR3nt: TGTGCCAGCGGACAGGGTGGAGGGAACACTGAAGCTTTCTTT

d_gene: NA
abundance: NA
v_gene: TRBV21-1
j_gene: TRBJ2-5
CDR3aa: CASKVAVREYF
CDR3nt: TGTGCCAGCAAAGTAGCGGTTAGGGAGTACTTC

d_gene: NA
abundance: NA
v_gene: TRBV7-6
j_gene: TRBJ2-2
CDR3aa: CASSTLGAGELFF
CDR3nt: TGTGCCAGCAGCACCCTAGGGGCCGGGGAGCTGTTTTTT

d_gene: TRBD2
abundance: NA
v_gene: TRBV28
j_gene: TRBJ2-3
CDR3aa: CASSRRGLAASTDTQYF
CDR3nt: TGTGCCAGCAGTAGAAGGGGACTAGCGGCGAGCACAGATACGCAGTATTTT

d_gene: NA
abundance: NA
v_gene: TRBV5-1
j_gene: TRBJ1-4
CDR3aa: CASSLVGQKNEKLFF
CDR3nt: TGCGCCAGCAGCTTGGTTGGCCAGAAAAATGAAAAACTGTTTTTT

d_gene: TRBD2
abundance: NA
v_gene: TRBV7-9
j_gene: TRBJ2-7
CDR3aa: CASSLAGLAGNEQYF
CDR3nt: TGTGCCAGCAGCTTAGCGGGGCTAGCGGGGAACGAGCAGTACTTC

d_gene: TRBD1
abundance: NA
v_gene: TRBV7-9
j_gene: TRBJ1-1
CDR3aa: CASSELQGAFGMNTEAFF
CDR3nt: TGTGCCAGCAGCGAGCTGCAGGGGGCGTTTGGGATGAACACTGAAGCTTTCTTT

d_gene: NA
abundance: NA
v_gene: TRBV10-3
j_gene: TRBJ2-3
CDR3aa: CAISERTGRADTQYF
CDR3nt: TGTGCCATCAGTGAGCGGACAGGGAGGGCAGATACGCAGTATTTT

d_gene: NA
abundance: NA
v_gene: TRBV2
j_gene: TRBJ1-2
CDR3aa: CASAAARGGVGGYTF
CDR3nt: TGTGCCAGTGCCGCAGCCAGGGGAGGGGTTGGTGGCTACACCTTC

d_gene: NA
abundance: NA
v_gene: TRBV21-1
j_gene: TRBJ2-3
CDR3aa: CASSFSGTQYF
CDR3nt: TGTGCCAGCAGTTTTTCCGGTACGCAGTATTTT

d_gene: NA
abundance: NA
v_gene: TRBV5-4
j_gene: TRBJ2-3
CDR3aa: CASTPRTSTDTQYF
CDR3nt: TGTGCCAGCACCCCACGCACTAGCACAGATACGCAGTATTTT

d_gene: NA
abundance: NA
v_gene: TRBV2
j_gene: TRBJ2-7
CDR3aa: CAFGAGGFSYEQYF
CDR3nt: TGTGCCTTCGGGGCTGGGGGCTTCTCCTACGAGCAGTACTTC

d_gene: TRBD1
abundance: NA
v_gene: TRBV28
j_gene: TRBJ1-5
CDR3aa: CASVHRDRDAQPQHF
CDR3nt: TGTGCCAGCGTACACCGGGACAGGGACGCTCAGCCCCAGCATTTT

d_gene: TRBD2
abundance: NA
v_gene: TRBV27
j_gene: TRBJ2-1
CDR3aa: CASSSTTSGRIYNEQFF
CDR3nt: TGTGCCAGCAGTTCAACGACTAGCGGGAGGATCTACAATGAGCAGTTCTTC

d_gene: TRBD2
abundance: NA
v_gene: TRBV7-9
j_gene: TRBJ2-5
CDR3aa: CASSIRRGLAGLDQETQYF
CDR3nt: TGTGCCAGCAGCATCCGCCGGGGACTAGCGGGATTAGACCAAGAGACCCAGTACTTC

d_gene: TRBD1
abundance: NA
v_gene: TRBV7-3
j_gene: TRBJ2-7
CDR3aa: CASSLDRVANEQYF
CDR3nt: TGTGCCAGCAGCTTGGACAGGGTAGCCAACGAGCAGTACTTC

d_gene: NA
abundance: NA
v_gene: TRBV19
j_gene: TRBJ1-5
CDR3aa: CASSPRGGSGQPQHF
CDR3nt: TGTGCCAGTAGTCCAAGGGGGGGCTCGGGGCAGCCCCAGCATTTT

d_gene: NA
abundance: NA
v_gene: TRBV19
j_gene: TRBJ2-1
CDR3aa: CASSLYRDLEQFF
CDR3nt: TGTGCCAGTAGTCTGTACCGGGATCTCGAGCAGTTCTTC

d_gene: TRBD1
abundance: NA
v_gene: TRBV13
j_gene: TRBJ2-1
CDR3aa: CASSLSIGDRSLNEQFF
CDR3nt: TGTGCCAGCAGCTTAAGCATCGGGGACAGGTCCCTCAATGAGCAGTTCTTC

d_gene: TRBD2
abundance: NA
v_gene: TRBV19
j_gene: TRBJ2-7
CDR3aa: CASSIALAGLYEQYF
CDR3nt: TGTGCCAGTAGTATAGCTCTAGCGGGTTTATACGAGCAGTACTTC

d_gene: TRBD1
abundance: NA
v_gene: TRBV19
j_gene: TRBJ2-1
CDR3aa: CASTSPGQNNEQFF
CDR3nt: TGTGCCAGTACTTCACCGGGACAGAACAATGAGCAGTTCTTC

d_gene: TRBD2
abundance: NA
v_gene: TRBV15
j_gene: TRBJ2-1
CDR3aa: CATSRENIPGLALTSSYNEQFF
CDR3nt: TGTGCCACCAGCAGAGAGAATATCCCGGGACTAGCACTCACAAGCTCCTACAATGAGCAGTTCTTC

d_gene: TRBD2
abundance: NA
v_gene: TRBV9
j_gene: TRBJ2-1
CDR3aa: CASSVVNSGRLVHNEQFF
CDR3nt: TGTGCCAGCAGCGTAGTGAATAGCGGGAGGTTAGTCCACAATGAGCAGTTCTTC

d_gene: TRBD2
abundance: NA
v_gene: TRBV19
j_gene: TRBJ2-1
CDR3aa: CASSIGGDYNEQFF
CDR3nt: TGTGCCAGTAGTATTGGGGGGGATTACAATGAGCAGTTCTTC

d_gene: NA
abundance: NA
v_gene: TRBV27
j_gene: TRBJ2-2
CDR3aa: CASSLLTRVGSGELFF
CDR3nt: TGTGCCAGCAGTTTATTGACCAGGGTTGGTTCCGGGGAGCTGTTTTTT

d_gene: TRBD2
abundance: NA
v_gene: TRBV10-2
j_gene: TRBJ2-1
CDR3aa: CASSSSGGSSYNEQFF
CDR3nt: TGCGCCAGCAGTTCTAGCGGAGGGAGCTCCTACAATGAGCAGTTCTTC

d_gene: NA
abundance: once
v_gene: TRBV7-9
j_gene: TRBJ2-7
CDR3aa: CASSFPDSRDYEQYF
CDR3nt: TGTGCCAGCAGCTTCCCAGACTCTCGGGACTACGAGCAGTACTTC

d_gene: NA
abundance: NA
v_gene: TRBV6-6
j_gene: TRBJ2-6
CDR3aa: CASTREPGANVLTF
CDR3nt: TGTGCCAGCACACGGGAGCCTGGGGCCAACGTCCTGACTTTC

d_gene: NA
abundance: NA
v_gene: TRBV19
j_gene: TRBJ1-5
CDR3aa: CASRYPGGAQPQHF
CDR3nt: TGTGCCAGTAGATACCCAGGAGGGGCCCAGCCCCAGCATTTT

d_gene: NA
abundance: once
v_gene: TRBV7-9
j_gene: TRBJ2-7
CDR3aa: CASSTTESYEQYF
CDR3nt: TGTGCCAGCAGCACCACAGAGTCCTACGAGCAGTACTTC

d_gene: NA
abundance: NA
v_gene: TRBV5-1
j_gene: TRBJ2-7
CDR3aa: CASSILQGLDREQYF
CDR3nt: TGCGCCAGCAGCATCCTTCAGGGGCTAGATAGAGAGCAGTACTTC

d_gene: TRBD1
abundance: NA
v_gene: TRBV18
j_gene: TRBJ1-4
CDR3aa: CASSQGAGEKLFF
CDR3nt: TGTGCCAGCTCACAGGGGGCAGGGGAAAAACTGTTTTTT

d_gene: NA
abundance: NA
v_gene: TRBV30
j_gene: TRBJ2-7
CDR3aa: CAWSVGGGVDEQYF
CDR3nt: TGTGCCTGGAGTGTGGGGGGGGGCGTCGACGAGCAGTACTTC

d_gene: TRBD1
abundance: NA
v_gene: TRBV9
j_gene: TRBJ1-2
CDR3aa: CASSAMTGDAGYTF
CDR3nt: TGTGCCAGCAGCGCGATGACAGGGGATGCTGGCTACACCTTC

d_gene: TRBD1
abundance: NA
v_gene: TRBV5-1
j_gene: TRBJ1-1
CDR3aa: CASSQNTRQGESEAFF
CDR3nt: TGCGCCAGCAGCCAGAACACCCGACAGGGTGAATCTGAAGCTTTCTTT

d_gene: TRBD2
abundance: NA
v_gene: TRBV28
j_gene: TRBJ2-3
CDR3aa: CASRTSGRTDTQYF
CDR3nt: TGTGCCAGCAGGACTAGCGGGAGAACAGATACGCAGTATTTT

d_gene: TRBD1
abundance: NA
v_gene: TRBV11-2
j_gene: TRBJ2-3
CDR3aa: CASSFPSGQGALDTQYF
CDR3nt: TGTGCCAGCAGCTTCCCTTCCGGACAGGGGGCGTTAGATACGCAGTATTTT

d_gene: NA
abundance: NA
v_gene: TRBV28
j_gene: TRBJ2-7
CDR3aa: CASTPEASLNYEQYF
CDR3nt: TGTGCCAGCACCCCGGAGGCTAGCTTGAACTACGAGCAGTACTTC

d_gene: NA
abundance: NA
v_gene: TRBV4-1
j_gene: TRBJ2-1
CDR3aa: CASSQGGTSYNEQFF
CDR3nt: TGCGCCAGCAGCCAAGGCGGGACCTCCTACAATGAGCAGTTCTTC

d_gene: NA
abundance: NA
v_gene: TRBV6-5
j_gene: TRBJ2-1
CDR3aa: CASSYKQGLSNDQFF
CDR3nt: TGTGCCAGCAGTTACAAGCAGGGCCTTTCCAATGATCAGTTCTTC

d_gene: TRBD2
abundance: NA
v_gene: TRBV9
j_gene: TRBJ2-7
CDR3aa: CTSSVGLANEQYF
CDR3nt: TGTACCAGCAGCGTAGGACTAGCTAACGAGCAGTACTTC

d_gene: NA
abundance: NA
v_gene: TRBV29-1
j_gene: TRBJ2-1
CDR3aa: CSVALAVTYNEQFF
CDR3nt: TGCAGCGTTGCCTTAGCCGTAACCTACAATGAGCAGTTCTTC

d_gene: TRBD1
abundance: NA
v_gene: TRBV7-8
j_gene: TRBJ1-5
CDR3aa: CASSLRPGQGLMRNQPQHF
CDR3nt: TGTGCCAGCAGCCTCCGACCGGGACAGGGCTTGATGCGCAATCAGCCCCAGCATTTT